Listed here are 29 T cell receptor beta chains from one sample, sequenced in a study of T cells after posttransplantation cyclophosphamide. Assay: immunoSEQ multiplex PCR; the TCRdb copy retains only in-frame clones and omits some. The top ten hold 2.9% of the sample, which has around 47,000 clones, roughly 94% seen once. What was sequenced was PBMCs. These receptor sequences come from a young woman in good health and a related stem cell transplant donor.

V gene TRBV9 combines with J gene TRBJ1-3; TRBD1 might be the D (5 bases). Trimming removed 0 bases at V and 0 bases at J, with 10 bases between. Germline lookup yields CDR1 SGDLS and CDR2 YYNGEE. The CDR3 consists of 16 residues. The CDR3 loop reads CASSVEGFLSGNTIYF. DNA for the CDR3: TGTGCCAGCAGCGTAGAGGGGTTTCTCTCTGGAAACACCATATATTTT.

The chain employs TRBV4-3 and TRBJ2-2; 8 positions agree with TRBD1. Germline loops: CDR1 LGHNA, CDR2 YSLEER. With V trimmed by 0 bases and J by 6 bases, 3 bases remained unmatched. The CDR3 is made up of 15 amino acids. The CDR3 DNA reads TGCGCCAGCAGCCAAGAGACAGGGGTATCCGGGGAGCTGTTTTTT. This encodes CASSQETGVSGELFF.

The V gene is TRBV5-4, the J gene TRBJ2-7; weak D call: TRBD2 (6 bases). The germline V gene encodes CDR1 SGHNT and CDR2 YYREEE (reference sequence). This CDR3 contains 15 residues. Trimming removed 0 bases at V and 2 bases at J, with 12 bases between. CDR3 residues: CASSLVVGGTYEQYF. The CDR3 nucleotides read TGTGCCAGCAGCTTGGTGGTGGGGGGAACCTACGAGCAGTACTTC. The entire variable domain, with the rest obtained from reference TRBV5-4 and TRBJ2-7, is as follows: ETGVTQSPTHLIKTRGQQVTLRCSSQSGHNTVSWYQQALGQGPQFIFQYYREEENGRGNFPPRFSGLQFPNYSSELNVNALELDDSALYLCASSLVVGGTYEQYFGPGTRLTVT.

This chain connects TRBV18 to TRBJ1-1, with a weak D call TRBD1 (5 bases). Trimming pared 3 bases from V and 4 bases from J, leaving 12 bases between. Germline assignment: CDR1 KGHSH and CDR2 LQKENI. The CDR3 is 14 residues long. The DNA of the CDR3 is TGTGCCAGCTCACCCGACAGTGTTGGCACTGAAGCTTTCTTT. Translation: CASSPDSVGTEAFF.

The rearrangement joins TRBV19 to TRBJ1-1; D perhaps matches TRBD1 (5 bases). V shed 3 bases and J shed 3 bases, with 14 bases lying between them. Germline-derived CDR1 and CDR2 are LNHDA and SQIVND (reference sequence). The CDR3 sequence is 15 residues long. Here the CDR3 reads CASSISGRKDTEAFF. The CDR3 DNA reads TGTGCCAGTAGTATTTCAGGGCGTAAGGACACTGAAGCTTTCTTT.

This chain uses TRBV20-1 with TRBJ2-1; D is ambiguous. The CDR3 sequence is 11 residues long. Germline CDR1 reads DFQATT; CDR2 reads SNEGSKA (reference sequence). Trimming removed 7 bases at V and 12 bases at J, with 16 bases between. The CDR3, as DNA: TGCAGTGTCAGATCCCGGGTAATGCAGTTCTTC. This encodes CSVRSRVMQFF.

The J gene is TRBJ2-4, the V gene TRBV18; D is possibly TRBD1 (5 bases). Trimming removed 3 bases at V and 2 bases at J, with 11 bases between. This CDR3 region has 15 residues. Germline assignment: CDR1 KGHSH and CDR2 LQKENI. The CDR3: CASSPLGATKNIQYF. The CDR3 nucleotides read TGTGCCAGCTCACCGCTTGGGGCCACCAAAAACATTCAGTACTTC.

The CDR3 DNA follows: TGTGCCAGTAGTCCGTGGAGAGGGGGCATGGCTGAAGCTTTCTTT. Translation: CASSPWRGGMAEAFF. This chain joins TRBV19 and TRBJ1-1; TRBD1 agrees at 7 bases. Trimming removed 5 bases from V and 6 bases from J; junction bases left unmatched: 12. CDR3 length: 15 residues. CDR1 LNHDA and CDR2 SQIVND come from the germline V gene (reference sequence).

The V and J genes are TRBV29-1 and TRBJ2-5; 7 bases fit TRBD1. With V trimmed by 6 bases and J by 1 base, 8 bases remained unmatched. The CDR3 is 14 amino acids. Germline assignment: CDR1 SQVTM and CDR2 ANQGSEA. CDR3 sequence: CSVRRDSLQETQYF. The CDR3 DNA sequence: TGCAGCGTCCGAAGGGACAGTCTCCAAGAGACCCAGTACTTC.

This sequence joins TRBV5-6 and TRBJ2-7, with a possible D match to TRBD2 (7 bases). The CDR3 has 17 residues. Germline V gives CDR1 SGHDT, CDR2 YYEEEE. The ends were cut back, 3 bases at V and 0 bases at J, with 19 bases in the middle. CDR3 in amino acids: CASSSPIGRGLSYEQYF. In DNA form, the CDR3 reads TGTGCCAGCAGCTCACCTATTGGGCGGGGGCTCTCCTACGAGCAGTACTTC. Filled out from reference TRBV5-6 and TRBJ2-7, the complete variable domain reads DAGVTQSPTHLIKTRGQQVTLRCSPKSGHDTVSWYQQALGQGPQFIFQYYEEEERQRGNFPDRFSGHQFPNYSSELNVNALLLGDSALYLCASSSPIGRGLSYEQYFGPGTRLTVT.

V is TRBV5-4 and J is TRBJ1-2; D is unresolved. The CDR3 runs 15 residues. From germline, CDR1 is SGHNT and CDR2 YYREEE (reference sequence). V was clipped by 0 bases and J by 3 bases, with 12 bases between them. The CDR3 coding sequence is TGTGCCAGCAGCTTGGCCCCGCCGGGAGACTATGGCTACACCTTC. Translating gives CASSLAPPGDYGYTF.

The CDR3 nucleotides read TGTGCCAGCAGCAGGACAGGGGAAGGCAATCAGCCCCAGCATTTT. It codes for CASSRTGEGNQPQHF. The chain carries TRBV13 and TRBJ1-5, with 9 nucleotides matching TRBD1. CDR3 length equals 15 residues. The V gene end was trimmed by 5 bases and the J gene end by 2 bases; junction bases not matched to a gene: 4. Looked up from germline, CDR1 is PRHDT and CDR2 is FYEKMQ (reference sequence). The full variable domain, with the rest looked up from reference TRBV13 and TRBJ1-5, is AAGVIQSPRHLIKEKRETATLKCYPIPRHDTVYWYQQGPGQDPQFLISFYEKMQSDKGSIPDRFSAQQFSDYHSELNMSSLELGDSALYFCASSRTGEGNQPQHFGDGTRLSIL.

DNA for the CDR3: TGCGCCAGCAGCTTGGACGCCAGGCTAGGGGATTCACCCCTCCACTTT. This sequence encodes CASSLDARLGDSPLHF. The chain links TRBV5-1 to TRBJ1-6, with D tentatively TRBD1 (5 bases). In germline, CDR1 is SGHRS, CDR2 YFSETQ. The length of the CDR3 is 16 residues. Trimming took 0 bases from V and 8 from J, leaving 15 bases between them.

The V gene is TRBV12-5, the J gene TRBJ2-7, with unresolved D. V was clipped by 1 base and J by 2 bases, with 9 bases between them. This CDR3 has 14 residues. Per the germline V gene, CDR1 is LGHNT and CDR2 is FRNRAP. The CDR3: CASGLGTKAYEQYF. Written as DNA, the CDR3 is TGTGCTAGTGGTTTGGGCACTAAAGCCTACGAGCAGTACTTC.

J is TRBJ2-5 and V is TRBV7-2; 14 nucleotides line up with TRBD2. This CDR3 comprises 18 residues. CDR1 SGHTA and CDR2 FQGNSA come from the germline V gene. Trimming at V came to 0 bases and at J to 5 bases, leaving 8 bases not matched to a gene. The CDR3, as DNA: TGTGCCAGCAGCTTAGCGGGACTAGCGGGGGCCATCGGGGAGACCCAGTACTTC. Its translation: CASSLAGLAGAIGETQYF.

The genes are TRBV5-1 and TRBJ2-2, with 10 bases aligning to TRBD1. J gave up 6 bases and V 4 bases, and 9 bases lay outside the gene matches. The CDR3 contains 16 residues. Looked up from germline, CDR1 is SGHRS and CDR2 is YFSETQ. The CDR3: CASSPRGQGPSGELFF. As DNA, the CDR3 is TGCGCCAGCAGCCCCAGGGGACAGGGGCCCTCCGGGGAGCTGTTTTTT.

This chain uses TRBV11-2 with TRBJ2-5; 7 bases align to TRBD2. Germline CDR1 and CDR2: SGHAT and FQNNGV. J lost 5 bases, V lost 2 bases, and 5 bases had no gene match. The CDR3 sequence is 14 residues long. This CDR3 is CASSLSGVEETQYF. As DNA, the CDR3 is TGTGCCAGCAGCTTAAGCGGGGTGGAGGAGACCCAGTACTTC.

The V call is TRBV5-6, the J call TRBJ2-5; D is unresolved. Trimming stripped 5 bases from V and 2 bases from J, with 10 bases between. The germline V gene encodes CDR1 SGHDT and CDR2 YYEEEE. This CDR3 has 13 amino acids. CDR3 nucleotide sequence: TGTGCCAGCAGTTCAGACACTCAAGAGACCCAGTACTTC. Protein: CASSSDTQETQYF.

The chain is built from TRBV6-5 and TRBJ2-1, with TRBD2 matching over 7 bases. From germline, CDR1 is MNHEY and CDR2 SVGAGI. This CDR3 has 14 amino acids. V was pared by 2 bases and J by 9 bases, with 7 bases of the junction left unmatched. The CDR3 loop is CASSYQGWGGEQFF. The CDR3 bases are TGTGCCAGCAGTTACCAAGGGTGGGGGGGTGAGCAGTTCTTC.

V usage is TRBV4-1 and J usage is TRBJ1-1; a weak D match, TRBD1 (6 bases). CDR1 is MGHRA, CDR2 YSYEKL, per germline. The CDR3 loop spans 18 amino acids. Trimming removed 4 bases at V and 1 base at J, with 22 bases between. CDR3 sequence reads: CASSRSEATGTSNTEAFF. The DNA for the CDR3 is TGCGCCAGCAGCCGGAGTGAGGCGACCGGGACATCGAACACTGAAGCTTTCTTT.

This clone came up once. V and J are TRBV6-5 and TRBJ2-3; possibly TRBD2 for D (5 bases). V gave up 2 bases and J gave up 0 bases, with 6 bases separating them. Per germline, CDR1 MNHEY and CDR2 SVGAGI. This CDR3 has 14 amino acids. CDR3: CASSYGGSTDTQYF. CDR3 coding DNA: TGTGCCAGCAGTTACGGCGGGAGCACAGATACGCAGTATTTT.

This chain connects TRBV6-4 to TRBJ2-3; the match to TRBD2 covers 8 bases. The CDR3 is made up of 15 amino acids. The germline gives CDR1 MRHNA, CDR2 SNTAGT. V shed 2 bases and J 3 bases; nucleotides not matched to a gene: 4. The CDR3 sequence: CASSDRASGTDTQYF. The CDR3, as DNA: TGTGCCAGCAGTGACCGGGCTAGCGGGACAGATACGCAGTATTTT.

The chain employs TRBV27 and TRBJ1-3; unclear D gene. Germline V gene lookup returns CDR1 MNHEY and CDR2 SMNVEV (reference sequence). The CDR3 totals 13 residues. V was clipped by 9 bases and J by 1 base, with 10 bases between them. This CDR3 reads CASTDASGNTIYF. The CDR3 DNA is TGTGCCAGTACCGATGCGTCTGGAAACACCATATATTTT.

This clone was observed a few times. This CDR3 reads CASSQDWRNNEQFF. Written as DNA, the CDR3 is TGCGCCAGCAGCCAAGATTGGAGAAACAATGAGCAGTTCTTC. This sequence joins TRBV4-3 and TRBJ2-1; no clear D. CDR1 is LGHNA, CDR2 YSLEER, per germline. This CDR3 contains 14 residues. V lost 0 bases, J lost 5 bases, and 8 bases lay in between.

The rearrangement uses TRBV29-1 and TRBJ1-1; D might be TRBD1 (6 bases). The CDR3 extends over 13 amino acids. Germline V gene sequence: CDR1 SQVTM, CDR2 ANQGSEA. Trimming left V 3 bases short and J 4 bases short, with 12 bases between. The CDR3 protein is CSVDPQGSTEAFF. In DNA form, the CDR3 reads TGCAGCGTTGATCCACAGGGCAGCACTGAAGCTTTCTTT.

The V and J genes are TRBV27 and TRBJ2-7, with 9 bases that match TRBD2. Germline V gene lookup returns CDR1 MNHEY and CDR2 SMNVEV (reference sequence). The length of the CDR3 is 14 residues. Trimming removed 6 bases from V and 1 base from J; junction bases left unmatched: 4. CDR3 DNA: TGTGCCAGCAGGGCTAGCGGGATGTCCTACGAGCAGTACTTC. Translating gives CASRASGMSYEQYF.

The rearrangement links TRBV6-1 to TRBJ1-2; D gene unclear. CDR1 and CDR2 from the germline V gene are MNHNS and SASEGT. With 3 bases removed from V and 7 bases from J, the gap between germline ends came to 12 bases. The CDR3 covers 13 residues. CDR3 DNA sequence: TGTGCCAGCAGTGATATAGAGACGGGTGGCTACACCTTC. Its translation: CASSDIETGGYTF.

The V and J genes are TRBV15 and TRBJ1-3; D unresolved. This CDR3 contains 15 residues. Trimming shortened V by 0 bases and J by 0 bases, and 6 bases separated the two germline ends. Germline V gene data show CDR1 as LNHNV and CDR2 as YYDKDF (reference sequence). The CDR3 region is CATSRDRDSGNTIYF. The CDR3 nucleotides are TGTGCCACCAGCAGAGATCGGGACTCTGGAAACACCATATATTTT.

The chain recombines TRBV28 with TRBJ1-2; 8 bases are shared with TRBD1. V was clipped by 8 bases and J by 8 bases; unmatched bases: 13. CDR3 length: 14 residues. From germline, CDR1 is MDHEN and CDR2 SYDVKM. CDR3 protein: CASDNHRGVGGYTF. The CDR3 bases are TGTGCCAGCGACAACCACAGGGGGGTCGGGGGCTACACCTTC.